This record looks at one T cell receptor (beta chain) sequence and its context. Using immunoSEQ multiplex PCR, the repertoire was profiled, and TCRdb retains in-frame clones only, with some absent. The sample consists of 10,000 to 15,000 clones, approximately 88% of them appearing once. This entry is derived from a study of control samples from healthy donors and cancer patients. Trimming removed 4 bases from V and 7 bases from J, with 11 bases in between. The CDR3 covers 13 residues. Germline assignment: CDR1 LNHDA and CDR2 SQIVND (reference sequence). The rearrangement joins TRBV19 to TRBJ1-5; D is unresolved. The TCR sequence derives from a male donor with melanoma. Sequencing input: formalin-fixed, paraffin-embedded tissue. The CDR3 DNA sequence: TGTGCCAGTAGTACCGAAGGAAGGCAGCCCCAGCATTTT. This encodes CASSTEGRQPQHF.